The clone carrying this T cell receptor beta chain has a count of ten or more. The sample originates from a study of T-cell reconstitution after alpha-beta-depleted transplantation in children. The TCRbeta library was prepared with unique molecular identifiers. TCRdb used MiXCR to reprocess the PCR reads, holding one entry per CDR3 protein. This sample yields 600,000 to 700,000 distinct CDR3 sequences, of which about an eighth are seen a single time; roughly 0.84% belongs to the top ten. V was cut by 3 bases and J by 2 bases, with 11 bases left in between. CDR3 length: 13 residues. The germline V gene encodes CDR1 DFQATT and CDR2 SNEGSKA (reference sequence).

The TCR comes from a girl aged 2 to 9 with congenital amegakaryocytic thrombocytopenia, due to receive a stem cell transplant. Sample: PBMCs, taken before TCRalphabeta/CD19-depleted stem cell transplant. The rearrangement links TRBV20-1 to TRBJ2-7; D perhaps matches TRBD1 (6 bases). The CDR3 region is CSASEDSTYEQYF. The CDR3 DNA follows: TGCAGTGCTAGTGAGGACAGCACCTACGAGCAGTACTTC.